This passage covers 28 T cell receptor beta chains from one sample sequenced in a study of CD8 T cells in ankylosing spondylitis. TCRdb analysed the 5' RACE reads with MiXCR anew, one entry per CDR3 protein. The sample consists of 100,000 to 150,000 distinct CDR3 sequences, roughly an eighth of them appearing once. The sample comprised blood, either unsorted or a sorted T cell fraction (not recorded which). The receptors here all came from a female donor with ankylosing spondylitis or in good health (not recorded which).

Points on this clonotype: A much larger clonotype is one base distant, so this may be a read error. The chain employs TRBV20-1 and TRBJ1-5; D is unclear. In germline, CDR1 is DFQATT, CDR2 SNEGSKA (reference sequence). The CDR3 is 12 residues long. CDR3 bases: TGCAGTGCTAGCAGTAGCAATCAGCCCGAGCATTTT. It encodes CSASSSNQPEHF.

This clonotype was seen repeatedly, ten times or more. J is TRBJ2-3 and V is TRBV5-1, with 7 bases fitting TRBD2. There are 13 residues in the CDR3. V shed 4 bases and J 2 bases; nucleotides not matched to a gene: 1. Germline V lookup: CDR1 SGHRS, CDR2 YFSETQ. In DNA form, the CDR3 reads TGCGCCAGCAGCCGGGACTACACAGATACGCAGTATTTT. Encoded protein: CASSRDYTDTQYF.

This clonotype was detected ten times or more. The chain uses TRBV9 and TRBJ2-2, with D possibly matching TRBD2 (5 bases). Germline V gene lookup returns CDR1 SGDLS and CDR2 YYNGEE. Between the trimmed V and J ends, which lost 2 bases and 3 bases, there was a span of 17 bases. This CDR3 is built from 17 residues. As DNA, the CDR3 is TGTGCCAGCAGCGTCTCTTCCGCGGGCTCCTACACCGGGGAGCTGTTTTTT. This encodes CASSVSSAGSYTGELFF.

The chain has TRBV6-5 and TRBJ2-5; 11 bases align to TRBD2. Germline V gene sequence: CDR1 MNHEY, CDR2 SVGAGI. The CDR3 extends over 16 amino acids. V lost 4 bases to trimming and J lost 7 bases; unmatched junction nucleotides: 11. CDR3 sequence reads: CASSFPGTSGAGTQYF. The CDR3 region has the DNA TGTGCCAGCAGTTTCCCCGGGACTAGCGGAGCAGGGACCCAGTACTTC.

This clonotype was counted at least ten times. The chain recombines TRBV11-2 with TRBJ1-4; 7 nucleotides line up with TRBD1. CDR1 and CDR2 (germline): SGHAT, FQNNGV. The CDR3 consists of 14 residues. V lost 3 bases and J lost 8; bases outside the gene matches: 6. The CDR3 protein is CASSLAGGQEKLFF. CDR3 in DNA: TGTGCCAGCAGCTTGGCAGGGGGGCAAGAAAAACTGTTTTTT.

This clonotype was counted at least ten times. The chain carries TRBV29-1 and TRBJ2-5; a weak D match, TRBD1 (6 bases). With 7 bases removed from V and 4 bases from J, the gap between germline ends came to 13 bases. Germline assignment: CDR1 SQVTM and CDR2 ANQGSEA. The CDR3 contains 12 residues. The CDR3 here is CSATGSGETQYF. In DNA, the CDR3 is TGCAGCGCCACAGGGTCGGGAGAGACCCAGTACTTC.

The rearrangement uses TRBV4-1 and TRBJ1-2; D might be TRBD1 (5 bases). CDR1 is MGHRA and CDR2 is YSYEKL in the germline V gene. The CDR3 loop spans 13 amino acids. The V end was cut by 1 base, the J end by 8 bases, with 11 bases between. CDR3 loop: CASSQGGRVGYTF. The CDR3 DNA reads as TGCGCCAGCAGCCAAGGGGGCAGGGTAGGCTACACCTTC.

This clonotype was observed many times. This chain joins TRBV3-1 and TRBJ2-1; TRBD2 matches at 10 bases. J lost 8 bases, V lost 0 bases, and 7 bases had no gene match. Per the germline V gene, CDR1 is LGHDT and CDR2 is YNNKEL (reference sequence). The CDR3 has 16 amino acids. The CDR3 sequence is CASSQDLAGGRDEQFF. The CDR3 coding sequence is TGTGCCAGCAGCCAAGATTTAGCGGGGGGTCGAGATGAGCAGTTCTTC.

This clonotype was counted a few times. This sequence joins TRBV9 and TRBJ2-5; the match to TRBD2 covers 12 bases. Trimming cost V 2 bases and J 4 bases; bases outside gene matches: 3. The CDR3 has 15 amino acids. CDR1 is SGDLS and CDR2 is YYNGEE in the germline V gene. CDR3 coding DNA: TGTGCCAGCAGCGTTGGACTAGCGGGACGAGAGACCCAGTACTTC. Its protein is CASSVGLAGRETQYF.

This clonotype showed up just a few times. This chain joins TRBV20-1 and TRBJ2-1; TRBD2 matches 8 bases. V gave up 6 bases and J gave up 0 bases; unmatched junction bases: 19. Germline V lookup: CDR1 DFQATT, CDR2 SNEGSKA (reference sequence). The CDR3 spans 19 residues. The CDR3 protein is CSARGSRLAGLFSYNEQFF. The CDR3 DNA reads TGCAGTGCCCGGGGGTCCCGGCTAGCGGGTCTCTTCTCCTACAATGAGCAGTTCTTC.

This chain joins TRBV4-1 and TRBJ2-2, with 10 bases matching TRBD1. The ends lost 0 bases at V and 6 bases at J; junction bases unmatched: 10. The length of the CDR3 is 18 residues. Germline V gives CDR1 MGHRA, CDR2 YSYEKL. Written as DNA, the CDR3 is TGCGCCAGCAGCCAAGACCGGGACAGGGGTCCCCGAGCCGGGGAGCTGTTTTTT. It translates to CASSQDRDRGPRAGELFF.

The gene calls are TRBV19 and TRBJ2-3; D is unclear. CDR3 length: 12 amino acids. Trimming cost V 5 bases and J 4 bases, with 7 bases left between them. Germline V gene sequence: CDR1 LNHDA, CDR2 SQIVND (reference sequence). CDR3 sequence: CASSRKADTQYF. CDR3 nucleotide sequence: TGTGCCAGTAGTCGGAAGGCAGATACGCAGTATTTT.

This clonotype was counted a few times. The V gene is TRBV2, the J gene TRBJ2-6; TRBD2 matches 11 bases. CDR1 and CDR2 from the germline V gene are SNHLY and FYNNEI. This CDR3 has 18 residues. J gave up 0 bases and V 4 bases, and 5 bases lay outside the gene matches. CDR3 nucleotides: TGTGCCAGCAGTGCTCGACTAGCGGGAACCTCTGGGGCCAACGTCCTGACTTTC. The encoded protein is CASSARLAGTSGANVLTF. Full variable domain (rest looked up from reference TRBV2 and TRBJ2-6): EPEVTQTPSHQVTQMGQEVILRCVPISNHLYFYWYRQILGQKVEFLVSFYNNEISEKSEIFDDQFSVERPDGSNFTLKIRSTKLEDSAMYFCASSARLAGTSGANVLTFGAGSRLTVL.

Points on this clonotype: A single base separates this from a much larger clone, so it may be a read error. This rearrangement joins TRBV29-1 to TRBJ2-7; the D is unclear. V lost 4 bases and J lost 11, with 15 bases in between. Germline CDR1 reads SQVTM; CDR2 reads ANQGSEA. This CDR3 contains 11 residues. The CDR3 loop reads CSVVNWEFKYF. CDR3 in DNA: TGCAGCGTTGTAAACTGGGAATTCAAGTACTTC.

This chain links TRBV7-2 with TRBJ2-2; 10 bases line up with TRBD2. Unmatched junction bases numbered 4, after V lost 4 bases and J lost 5 bases. The germline V gene has CDR1 SGHTA and CDR2 FQGNSA. CDR3 length equals 15 residues. CDR3 protein: CASSSGLASTGELFF. The CDR3, as DNA: TGTGCCAGCAGCTCGGGACTAGCGAGTACCGGGGAGCTGTTTTTT.

At least ten counts were recorded for this clonotype. At one end the junction does not follow the germline gene, possibly because of a read error. The CDR3 DNA follows: TGTGCCAGCAGCTTAGTCTCCTACGAGCAGTACTTC. It is translated as CASSLVSYEQYF. The V and J genes are TRBV12-3 or TRBV12-4 and TRBJ2-7; D is uncertain. CDR3 length: 12 residues.

The table lists this clonotype with many counts. The CDR3 loop is CASSAMTGTNQPQHF. The CDR3, as DNA: TGTGCCAGCAGCGCGATGACAGGTACCAATCAGCCCCAGCATTTT. The V call is TRBV7-6, the J call TRBJ1-5, with a tentative D call TRBD1 (6 bases). The germline V gene encodes CDR1 SGHVS and CDR2 FNYEAQ. V lost 5 bases, J lost 3 bases, and 14 bases lay in between. There are 15 residues in the CDR3. Based on the CDR3 plus reference TRBV7-6 and TRBJ1-5, the full variable domain is GAGVSQSPRYKVTKRGQDVALRCDPISGHVSLYWYRQALGQGPEFLTYFNYEAQQDKSGLPNDRFSAERPEGSISTLTIQRTEQRDSAMYRCASSAMTGTNQPQHFGDGTRLSIL.

Written as DNA, the CDR3 is TGTGCCAGCAGTCGGGACAGTCTAGCTTATGGCTACACCTTC. This encodes CASSRDSLAYGYTF. The rearrangement uses TRBV12-3 or TRBV12-4 and TRBJ1-2; TRBD1 aligns across 7 bases. This CDR3 is built from 14 residues. V dropped 5 bases and J dropped 5; count of bases not matched to a gene: 8.

The V gene is TRBV6-1, the J gene TRBJ2-3; D is possibly TRBD1 (6 bases). Per germline, CDR1 MNHNS and CDR2 SASEGT. The CDR3 loop spans 15 amino acids. V lost 2 bases and J 3 bases, leaving 12 bases between the germline ends. The CDR3 sequence: CASSESNRVTDTQYF. CDR3 DNA: TGTGCCAGCAGTGAATCCAACAGGGTAACAGATACGCAGTATTTT.

The V call is TRBV19, the J call TRBJ2-1; 9 nucleotides line up with TRBD1. CDR1 is LNHDA, CDR2 SQIVND, per germline (reference sequence). This CDR3 is built from 16 residues. Losses at the gene ends were 6 bases for V and 1 base for J; bases not matched to a gene: 7. In DNA, the CDR3 is TGTGCCAGTAGCGTACAGGGGGCTATGTCCTACAATGAGCAGTTCTTC. Protein sequence: CASSVQGAMSYNEQFF.

This clonotype was counted ten times or more. The CDR3 DNA sequence: TGTGCCAGCGAAAAGGGGGACATCGATACGCAGTATTTT. It encodes CASEKGDIDTQYF. The chain employs TRBV12-3 or TRBV12-4 and TRBJ2-3, with D tentatively TRBD1 (6 bases). V gave up 8 bases and J gave up 6 bases, with 15 bases separating them. This CDR3 is built from 13 residues.

The gene calls are TRBV6-1 and TRBJ2-7; no reliable D call. Germline lookup yields CDR1 MNHNS and CDR2 SASEGT. Trimming removed 8 bases from V and 6 bases from J, with 20 bases in between. This CDR3 has 14 amino acids. This CDR3 is CASGLSTLNTEQYF. In DNA form, the CDR3 reads TGTGCCAGCGGCCTCAGCACCTTGAATACCGAGCAGTACTTC.

This clonotype occurred many times. V and J are TRBV20-1 and TRBJ1-5, with D perhaps matching TRBD1 (6 bases). Trimming took off 5 bases at V and 6 bases at J, with 17 bases between the two ends. The CDR3 length is 14 residues. Germline CDR1 is DFQATT and CDR2 is SNEGSKA (reference sequence). The CDR3 region has the DNA TGCAGTGCTCGGGCCCAGGGGTCGCGTCAGCCCCAGCATTTT. Translation: CSARAQGSRQPQHF.

This clonotype came up a few times. The chain links TRBV7-9 to TRBJ2-7, with D possibly being TRBD2 (5 bases). This CDR3 is built from 15 residues. V was pared by 2 bases and J by 0 bases, with 11 bases between. Germline CDR1 is SEHNR and CDR2 is FQNEAQ (reference sequence). CDR3 sequence reads: CASSLMESGSYEQYF. For the CDR3, the DNA is TGTGCCAGCAGCTTAATGGAGAGCGGCTCCTACGAGCAGTACTTC. The variable domain in full, completed from reference TRBV7-9 and TRBJ2-7, reads DTGVSQNPRHKITKRGQNVTFRCDPISEHNRLYWYRQTLGQGPEFLTYFQNEAQLEKSRLLSDRFSAERPKGSFSTLEIQRTEQGDSAMYLCASSLMESGSYEQYFGPGTRLTVT.

This chain connects TRBV20-1 to TRBJ2-1, with 7 positions matching TRBD2. Trimming cost V 3 bases and J 1 base; bases outside gene matches: 9. CDR3 length: 16 residues. Per the germline V gene, CDR1 is DFQATT and CDR2 is SNEGSKA (reference sequence). CDR3 sequence reads: CSARVRSGESYNEQFF. In DNA form, the CDR3 reads TGCAGTGCTAGGGTGAGAAGCGGGGAGTCCTACAATGAGCAGTTCTTC.

The chain is built from TRBV10-3 and TRBJ1-1; possible D gene TRBD1, 5 bases. Looked up from germline, CDR1 is ENHRY and CDR2 is SYGVKD. The CDR3 length is 14 residues. The V and J ends lost 1 base and 5 bases respectively, with 11 bases between them. CDR3 nucleotides: TGTGCCATCAGTGAGTTGGCAGGGCCAACTGAAGCTTTCTTT. It encodes CAISELAGPTEAFF.

In regard to this clonotype: A much larger clone differs from this one at a single base, so this may be a read error. The chain uses TRBV20-1 and TRBJ2-1, with no clear D. CDR1 and CDR2 (germline): DFQATT, SNEGSKA (reference sequence). V was cut by 6 bases and J by 6 bases, with 15 bases left in between. The CDR3 totals 13 residues. The chain's CDR3 is CSASSFSGNEQFF. The CDR3 DNA reads as TGCAGTGCGTCTTCATTTTCGGGCAATGAGCAGTTCTTC.

In this sample, this clonotype turned up many times. This chain joins TRBV18 and TRBJ2-7, with TRBD2 identical over 9 bases. Germline CDR1 and CDR2: KGHSH and LQKENI. The ends lost 7 bases at V and 8 bases at J; junction bases unmatched: 9. This CDR3 has 13 amino acids. This CDR3 is CASLPTSGTQQYF. CDR3 coding DNA: TGTGCCAGCTTGCCGACTAGCGGTACTCAGCAGTACTTC.